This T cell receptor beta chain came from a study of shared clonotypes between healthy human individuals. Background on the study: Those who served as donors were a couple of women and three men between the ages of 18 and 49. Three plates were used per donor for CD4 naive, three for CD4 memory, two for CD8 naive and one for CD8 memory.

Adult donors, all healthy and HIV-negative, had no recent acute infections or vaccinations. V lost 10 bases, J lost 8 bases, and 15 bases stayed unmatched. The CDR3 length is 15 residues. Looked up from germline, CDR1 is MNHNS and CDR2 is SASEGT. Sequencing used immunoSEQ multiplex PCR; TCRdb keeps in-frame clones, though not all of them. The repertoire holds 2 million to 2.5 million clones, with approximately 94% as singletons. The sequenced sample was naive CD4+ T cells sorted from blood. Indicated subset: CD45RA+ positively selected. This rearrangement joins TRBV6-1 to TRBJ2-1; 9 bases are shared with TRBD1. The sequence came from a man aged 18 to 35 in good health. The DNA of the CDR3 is TGTGCCACCTTAAAGGGACAGGGAGGGGACGATGAGCAGTTCTTC. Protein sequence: CATLKGQGGDDEQFF.